Sequencing of this T cell receptor (beta chain) was carried out in a study of beta chain features in type 1 diabetes. CDR1 is MNHEY, CDR2 SVGAGI, per germline. The CDR3 covers 15 residues. V trimming: 6 bases; J trimming: 2 bases; junction bases outside the gene matches: 5. One heparinised draw, averaging roughly 0.12 L, was taken per donor. Of the isolated RNA, all was reverse transcribed, and so the sequenced material was expressed TCRB transcripts. Using immunoSEQ multiplex PCR, the repertoire was profiled, and TCRdb retains in-frame clones only, with some absent. The sample lists about 620,000 clones; about a sixth were seen once. Points from the study as a whole: Patients and controls would share equally any PCR tilt toward shorter templates. Type 1 diabetes patients had TCRB CDR3s that were shorter (moderately but significantly so) in all four CD4+ subsets.

With respect to this clone: Its antigen is currently unknown.

Material for sequencing was naive CD4+ T cells from blood. The genes are TRBV6-5 and TRBJ1-5; 9 nucleotides align to TRBD1. The TCR comes from a man in his late teens or twenties in good health. The CDR3 coding sequence is TGTGCCAGCAGCCCGGGACAGGGAGGCAATCAGCCCCAGCATTTT. This encodes CASSPGQGGNQPQHF.